The 32 T cell receptor beta chains below all came from one sample that was sequenced in a study of identifying expanded T cells in peripheral blood. The assay was immunoSEQ multiplex PCR, and TCRdb's table has in-frame clones only and misses some. The repertoire holds 95,000 or so clones, with around 88% as singletons. The sample taken for sequencing was blood. These TCRs come from a person aged 18 to 75 in good health.

The chain joins TRBV4-1 to TRBJ2-6; 8 positions agree with TRBD1. CDR1 MGHRA and CDR2 YSYEKL come from the germline V gene. The V and J ends lost 1 base and 1 base, in that order; junction bases with no gene match: 6. The CDR3 extends over 18 amino acids. The DNA of the CDR3 is TGCGCCAGCAGCCAAGGACAGGGGCTTGATTCTGGGGCCAACGTCCTGACTTTC. Translating gives CASSQGQGLDSGANVLTF.

The rearrangement joins TRBV7-2 to TRBJ1-2; D is undetermined. V lost 0 bases to trimming and J lost 2 bases, with 16 bases between them. Germline lookup yields CDR1 SGHTA and CDR2 FQGNSA. This CDR3 has 17 residues. The CDR3 DNA reads as TGTGCCAGCAGCTTAGCAATCGAACGAAGAAGAAACTATGGCTACACCTTC. Amino acid sequence: CASSLAIERRRNYGYTF.

This sequence joins TRBV18 and TRBJ2-1, with a weak D call TRBD1 (5 bases). From germline, CDR1 is KGHSH and CDR2 LQKENI. The CDR3 is 13 residues long. V lost 2 bases and J 5 bases, leaving 7 bases between the germline ends. CDR3 region: CASSPNRNNEQFF. The CDR3 nucleotides read TGTGCCAGCTCACCAAACAGGAACAATGAGCAGTTCTTC.

The CDR3 region is CASSTPSSSQGATSYEQYF. CDR3 in DNA: TGCGCCAGCAGCACACCCAGCTCAAGCCAAGGGGCGACATCCTACGAGCAGTACTTC. This chain links TRBV5-1 with TRBJ2-7; D may be TRBD1 (5 bases). V lost 4 bases and J lost 1, with 27 bases in between. There are 19 residues in the CDR3. Germline CDR1 SGHRS, CDR2 YFSETQ.

The chain employs TRBV7-3 and TRBJ2-2; no reliable D call. Germline values: CDR1 SGHTA, CDR2 FQGTGA. V was pared by 1 base and J by 1 base, with 7 bases between. CDR3 size: 15 residues. This CDR3 is CASSLIVGNTGELFF. The CDR3 DNA reads as TGTGCCAGCAGCTTAATAGTAGGGAACACCGGGGAGCTGTTTTTT.

This clone was seen only once. V is TRBV18 and J is TRBJ1-5, with D perhaps TRBD1 (5 bases). CDR3 length: 19 amino acids. The V end was cut by 0 bases, the J end by 1 base, with 19 bases between. Per the germline V gene, CDR1 is KGHSH and CDR2 is LQKENI. Here the CDR3 reads CASSPPITQGDMSNQPQHF. The CDR3 DNA reads TGTGCCAGCTCACCACCAATTACCCAGGGCGATATGAGCAATCAGCCCCAGCATTTT.

V and J are TRBV7-2 and TRBJ2-3; 13 bases agree with TRBD2. The ends lost 6 bases at V and 4 bases at J; junction bases unmatched: 1. Germline CDR1 is SGHTA and CDR2 is FQGNSA. The length of the CDR3 is 14 residues. CDR3 residues: CASRTSGGPDTQYF. The CDR3 DNA is TGTGCCAGCAGGACTAGCGGGGGGCCAGATACGCAGTATTTT.

The chain couples TRBV11-2 to TRBJ2-7; D gene uncertain. The CDR3 loop spans 15 amino acids. The V gene's germline CDR1 is SGHAT and CDR2 FQNNGV. V was pared by 9 bases and J by 3 bases, with 21 bases between. The CDR3 coding sequence is TGTGCCAGTCAGAACAGCCTCCCTCCGCTCTACGAGCAGTACTTC. Encoded protein: CASQNSLPPLYEQYF.

The chain is built from TRBV5-1 and TRBJ1-2; TRBD1 matches at 7 bases. Germline lookup yields CDR1 SGHRS and CDR2 YFSETQ. The V gene end was trimmed by 10 bases and the J gene end by 3 bases; junction bases not matched to a gene: 12. The CDR3 has 14 amino acids. As DNA, the CDR3 is TGCGCCGCTGGGCCAGGGGGAAGTGACTATGGCTACACCTTC. Translated: CAAGPGGSDYGYTF.

The chain has TRBV4-1 and TRBJ1-2, with D possibly matching TRBD1 (5 bases). CDR1 MGHRA and CDR2 YSYEKL come from the germline V gene. V was clipped by 4 bases and J by 3 bases, with 18 bases between them. CDR3 length equals 16 residues. In DNA form, the CDR3 reads TGCGCCAGCAGCCCTGTCGCGCCAGGGCCGGACTATGGCTACACCTTC. The encoded protein is CASSPVAPGPDYGYTF.

This clone was observed once. The chain couples TRBV19 to TRBJ2-1, with TRBD1 identical over 8 bases. The CDR3 spans 16 residues. The V segment lost 7 bases and the J segment 9 bases; nucleotides outside the gene matches: 17. CDR1 and CDR2 (germline): LNHDA, SQIVND (reference sequence). In DNA, the CDR3 is TGTGCCAGTACCCCCCCCGGGACAGGATTGCTCGGTGAGCAGTTCTTC. Translating it yields CASTPPGTGLLGEQFF.

This clone came up a few times. The V call is TRBV6-4, the J call TRBJ2-7; 7 nucleotides align to TRBD1. The CDR3 contains 14 residues. Germline-derived CDR1 and CDR2 are MRHNA and SNTAGT. The V and J ends lost 7 bases and 2 bases, in that order; junction bases with no gene match: 8. The CDR3 loop is CASKVGQGAYEQYF. CDR3 nucleotide sequence: TGTGCCAGCAAAGTAGGGCAGGGGGCCTACGAGCAGTACTTC.

V usage is TRBV5-6 and J usage is TRBJ2-1; D gene ambiguous. Germline V lookup: CDR1 SGHDT, CDR2 YYEEEE. The ends were cut back, 2 bases at V and 10 bases at J, with 7 bases in the middle. The CDR3 runs to 11 residues. In DNA, the CDR3 is TGTGCCAGCAGCTTAGGAAGGGAGCAGTTCTTC. Encoded protein: CASSLGREQFF.

This chain connects TRBV27 to TRBJ1-5; no reliable D call. V lost 2 bases and J 1 base, leaving 12 bases between the germline ends. This CDR3 has 16 residues. Germline CDR1 MNHEY, CDR2 SMNVEV (reference sequence). CDR3 nucleotides: TGTGCCAGCAGTTTAAGTCGGGTGGTCAGCAATCAGCCCCAGCATTTT. Translation: CASSLSRVVSNQPQHF.

The chain combines TRBV19 with TRBJ1-1; D not resolved. CDR3 length: 14 amino acids. The germline V gene has CDR1 LNHDA and CDR2 SQIVND (reference sequence). V lost 7 bases to trimming and J lost 4 bases, with 16 bases between them. The CDR3 nucleotides read TGTGCCAGTACCCACCGGGCCGAGGGCACTGAAGCTTTCTTT. It yields the protein CASTHRAEGTEAFF.

The chain recombines TRBV7-8 with TRBJ1-5; no firm D call. CDR3 length: 14 residues. The germline gives CDR1 SGHVS, CDR2 FQNEAQ. V was clipped by 2 bases and J by 6 bases, with 11 bases between them. As DNA, the CDR3 is TGTGCCAGCAGCTTATTAACCGGGGTTCAGCCCCAGCATTTT. This translates into CASSLLTGVQPQHF.

This chain connects TRBV7-9 to TRBJ1-5; D is uncertain. The V gene's germline CDR1 is SEHNR and CDR2 FQNEAQ (reference sequence). The germline V and J ends were trimmed by 4 bases and 4 bases, with 11 bases remaining between them. This CDR3 spans 14 amino acids. The CDR3 is CASSSAQVNQPQHF. The CDR3 DNA is TGTGCCAGCAGCTCCGCCCAGGTGAATCAGCCCCAGCATTTT. Drawing the rest from reference TRBV7-9 and TRBJ1-5, the complete variable domain is DTGVSQNPRHKITKRGQNVTFRCDPISEHNRLYWYRQTLGQGPEFLTYFQNEAQLEKSRLLSDRFSAERPKGSFSTLEIQRTEQGDSAMYLCASSSAQVNQPQHFGDGTRLSIL.

DNA for the CDR3: TGTGCCAGCAGCTTACTGGGGCCCCTCTATGGCTACACCTTC. Protein product: CASSLLGPLYGYTF. The chain links TRBV7-8 to TRBJ1-2; weak D call: TRBD1 (5 bases). Germline-derived CDR1 and CDR2 are SGHVS and FQNEAQ. The CDR3 is 14 residues long. V was trimmed by 2 bases and J by 4 bases, leaving 11 bases between them.

The chain carries TRBV7-9 and TRBJ1-3; D is uncertain. The germline V and J ends were trimmed by 4 bases and 3 bases, with 19 bases remaining between them. This CDR3 comprises 17 residues. Germline CDR1 reads SEHNR; CDR2 reads FQNEAQ (reference sequence). CDR3 sequence reads: CASSWVVKELYGNTIYF. The CDR3, as DNA: TGTGCCAGCAGCTGGGTGGTAAAGGAACTTTATGGAAACACCATATATTTT.

V gene TRBV5-1 combines with J gene TRBJ1-2, with no clear D. Germline V gene lookup returns CDR1 SGHRS and CDR2 YFSETQ. Between the trimmed V and J ends, which lost 0 bases and 6 bases, there was a span of 9 bases. The CDR3 has 13 amino acids. CDR3 sequence: CASSLVPRDGYTF. The CDR3 DNA follows: TGCGCCAGCAGCTTGGTGCCCAGAGATGGCTACACCTTC.

CDR3 residues: CASSQDWGGPGEQYF. The CDR3 DNA reads as TGCGCCAGCAGCCAAGATTGGGGGGGGCCCGGGGAGCAGTACTTC. The genes are TRBV4-3 and TRBJ2-7; a weak D match, TRBD2 (7 bases). The CDR3 has 15 residues. With 0 bases removed from V and 7 bases from J, the gap between germline ends came to 16 bases. Germline values: CDR1 LGHNA, CDR2 YSLEER.

The chain recombines TRBV7-9 with TRBJ1-6; no firm D call. V lost 5 bases and J 7 bases, leaving 18 bases between the germline ends. The germline V gene encodes CDR1 SEHNR and CDR2 FQNEAQ (reference sequence). The CDR3 loop spans 16 amino acids. CDR3 amino acids: CASSETLGGKNSPLHF. The CDR3 DNA sequence: TGTGCCAGCAGCGAGACTCTAGGAGGGAAGAATTCACCCCTCCACTTT.

This sequence joins TRBV9 and TRBJ2-7; TRBD2 aligns across 9 bases. From germline, CDR1 is SGDLS and CDR2 YYNGEE. The V and J ends lost 0 bases and 3 bases, in that order; junction bases with no gene match: 7. The CDR3 loop spans 16 amino acids. The CDR3 coding sequence is TGTGCCAGCAGCGTAGCAGGTAGCGGGGGTTTCTACGAGCAGTACTTC. This sequence encodes CASSVAGSGGFYEQYF.

The chain has TRBV5-1 and TRBJ1-1; D is uncertain. The CDR3 is made up of 14 amino acids. CDR1 and CDR2 (germline): SGHRS, YFSETQ. Between the trimmed V and J ends, which lost 3 bases and 1 base, there was a span of 10 bases. CDR3 bases: TGCGCCAGCAGCTCCTACCAATCGAACACTGAAGCTTTCTTT. Translating it yields CASSSYQSNTEAFF.

The CDR3 here is CASSSRASGGNEQFF. In nucleotides, the CDR3 is TGTGCCAGCAGCTCCCGGGCTAGCGGGGGTAATGAGCAGTTCTTC. The chain links TRBV7-3 to TRBJ2-1, with 10 bases fitting TRBD2. The junction had 7 bases not matched to a gene; V was cut back by 4 bases and J by 7 bases. The CDR3 has 15 amino acids. Germline V gene sequence: CDR1 SGHTA, CDR2 FQGTGA.

The chain recombines TRBV5-3 with TRBJ1-2, with TRBD1 matching 10 bases. TRBV5-3 is recorded as an ORF, its role being uncertain. V lost 0 bases, J lost 4 bases, and 12 bases stayed unmatched. The CDR3 has 18 residues. The CDR3 region is CARSLGGTGERVGYGYTF. The CDR3 DNA reads as TGTGCCAGAAGCTTGGGAGGGACAGGGGAACGAGTGGGCTATGGCTACACCTTC.

This chain links TRBV9 with TRBJ1-1; tentative D call: TRBD1 (5 bases). V shed 0 bases and J shed 2 bases, with 14 bases lying between them. This CDR3 spans 16 amino acids. The germline CDR1 and CDR2 sequences are SGDLS and YYNGEE. The DNA for the CDR3 is TGTGCCAGCAGCGTAGGTGTTTGGGGCACCAACACTGAAGCTTTCTTT. Protein sequence: CASSVGVWGTNTEAFF.

The rearrangement uses TRBV19 and TRBJ1-5, with D maybe TRBD1 (5 bases). This CDR3 is built from 15 residues. Between the trimmed V and J ends, which lost 3 bases and 3 bases, there was a span of 12 bases. Per the germline V gene, CDR1 is LNHDA and CDR2 is SQIVND (reference sequence). DNA of the CDR3: TGTGCCAGTAGTATGGGAGGGGACCACAATCAGCCCCAGCATTTT. Its protein is CASSMGGDHNQPQHF. Drawing the rest from reference TRBV19 and TRBJ1-5, the complete variable domain is DGGITQSPKYLFRKEGQNVTLSCEQNLNHDAMYWYRQDPGQGLRLIYYSQIVNDFQKGDIAEGYSVSREKKESFPLTVTSAQKNPTAFYLCASSMGGDHNQPQHFGDGTRLSIL.

The rearrangement uses TRBV7-2 and TRBJ1-6, with TRBD1 matching over 9 bases. CDR3 length: 17 residues. Germline V gives CDR1 SGHTA, CDR2 FQGNSA. V shed 2 bases, J shed 10 bases, and the junction held 12 bases outside the gene matches. Here the CDR3 reads CASSLNWAGQGHSPLHF. As DNA, the CDR3 is TGTGCCAGCAGCTTAAATTGGGCGGGACAGGGACACTCACCCCTCCACTTT.

The CDR3 sequence: CASSTFRAQSSYEQYF. Here the CDR3 DNA reads TGTGCCAGTAGTACGTTCAGGGCCCAGAGCTCCTACGAGCAGTACTTC. The rearrangement joins TRBV19 to TRBJ2-7; a possible D gene is TRBD1 (5 bases). The CDR3 contains 16 residues. V was trimmed by 4 bases and J by 0 bases, leaving 16 bases between them. Germline assignment: CDR1 LNHDA and CDR2 SQIVND (reference sequence).

The rearrangement joins TRBV4-3 to TRBJ2-7, with D possibly being TRBD2 (7 bases). CDR3 size: 16 residues. V was cut by 3 bases and J by 2 bases, with 17 bases left in between. Germline CDR1 is LGHNA and CDR2 is YSLEER. The CDR3 loop reads CASSQAGGLPTYEQYF. The CDR3 coding sequence is TGCGCCAGCAGCCAGGCCGGGGGGCTGCCCACCTACGAGCAGTACTTC.

The chain carries TRBV29-1 and TRBJ2-1, with TRBD2 matching 10 bases. This CDR3 has 14 amino acids. In germline, CDR1 is SQVTM, CDR2 ANQGSEA. Trimming at V came to 5 bases and at J to 7 bases, leaving 8 bases not matched to a gene. The CDR3 nucleotides are TGCAGCGTTCCTCAGCGGGGGGGCGGTAATGAGCAGTTCTTC. Translated: CSVPQRGGGNEQFF.